This T cell receptor beta chain appears in the sequencing data of a study of blood T cell repertoires in COVID-19. Study-wide background: Whether acute or convalescent, the COVID-19 samples came from the United States, Italy and Spain. Sample material is recorded as cDNA or gDNA derived from T cells, B-cell-depleted T cells, or PBMCs.

The CDR3 loop spans 18 amino acids. V dropped 0 bases and J dropped 3; count of bases not matched to a gene: 7. CDR1 and CDR2 from the germline V gene are SGDLS and YYNGEE. Sequenced by immunoSEQ multiplex PCR; TCRdb stores in-frame clones only, minus some. The table has tens of thousands of clones, approximately 86% seen once; the top ten hold about 15%. The sequence came from a male donor with acute or convalescent COVID-19. The rearrangement joins TRBV9 to TRBJ2-2; TRBD2 matches at 11 bases. The specimen sequenced was peripheral blood. The DNA for the CDR3 is TGTGCCAGCAGCGTAGAACTGGAACTAGCGGGGGACACCGGGGAGCTGTTTTTT. Its translation: CASSVELELAGDTGELFF.